A selection of T cell receptor beta chains follows, all from one sample in a study of breast tumors, draining lymph nodes, adjacent tissues. TCRdb re-called the multiplex PCR reads through MiXCR, storing one row per CDR3 protein. The sample has 200,000 to 250,000 distinct CDR3 sequences, about 32% seen once. The sample comprised axillary lymph node tissue. These receptors were obtained from a female donor with breast cancer. Some clones in this sample may be carry-over from other donors' samples. Both conserved end residues are part of each CDR3.

CDR3 protein	V gene	J gene
CASSRQGSNYGYTF	TRBV6-1	TRBJ1-2
CSAKQGAVGYQPQHF	TRBV20-1	TRBJ1-5
CASSFVGGPEQYF	TRBV12-3/TRBV12-4	TRBJ2-7
CASSLGAGNQPQHF	TRBV5-1	TRBJ1-5
CASRAPGTGGFGYTF	TRBV2	TRBJ1-2
CASSNSGPEHYF	TRBV5-1	TRBJ2-7
CASRHPGRTYEQYF	TRBV13	-
CASRTDQETQYF	TRBV6-5	TRBJ2-5
CATSRDRSKRGYNEQFF	TRBV15	TRBJ2-1
CASSSRGAGAVNEQFF	TRBV6-4	TRBJ2-1
CASSFSGASWRETQYF	TRBV11-2	TRBJ2-5
CSARENWDREETQYF	TRBV20-1	TRBJ2-5
CSARGGISTDTQYF	TRBV20-1	TRBJ2-3
CASSQGFTSTDTPYF	TRBV14	TRBJ2-3
CASSLGAGSTYEQYF	TRBV7-2	TRBJ2-7
CAWQPGVRTEAFF	TRBV30	TRBJ1-1
CASSPRDTPYGYTF	TRBV12-3/TRBV12-4	TRBJ1-2
CASSLTGGTGDTQHF	TRBV7-3	TRBJ2-5
CASSSLSGGETQYF	TRBV7-9	TRBJ2-5
CASRYGRQGAGANVLTF	TRBV11-2	TRBJ2-6
CSVVKTTSLNIQYF	TRBV29-1	TRBJ2-4
CAAQPNRRGEQYF	TRBV28	TRBJ2-7
CATTPGTGGAYEQFF	TRBV6-4	TRBJ2-1